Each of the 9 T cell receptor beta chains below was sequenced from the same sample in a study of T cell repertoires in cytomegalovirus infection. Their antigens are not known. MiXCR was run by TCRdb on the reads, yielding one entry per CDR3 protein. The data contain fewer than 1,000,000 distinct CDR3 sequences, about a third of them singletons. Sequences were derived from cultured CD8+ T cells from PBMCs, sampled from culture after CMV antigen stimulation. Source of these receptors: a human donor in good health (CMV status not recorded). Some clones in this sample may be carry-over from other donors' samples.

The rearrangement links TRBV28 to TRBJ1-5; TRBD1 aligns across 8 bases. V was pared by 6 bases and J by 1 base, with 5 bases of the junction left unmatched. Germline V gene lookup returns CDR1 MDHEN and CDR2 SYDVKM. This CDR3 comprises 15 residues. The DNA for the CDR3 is TGTGCCAGCAGACGGACAGGGAAGAGCAATCAGCCCCAGCATTTT. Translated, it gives CASRRTGKSNQPQHF.

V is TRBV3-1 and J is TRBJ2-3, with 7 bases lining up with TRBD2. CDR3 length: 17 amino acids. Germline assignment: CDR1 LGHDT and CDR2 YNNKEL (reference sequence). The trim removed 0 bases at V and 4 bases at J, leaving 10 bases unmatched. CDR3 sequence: CASSQDLGRGFADTQYF. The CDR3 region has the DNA TGTGCCAGCAGCCAAGATCTCGGGCGGGGGTTCGCAGATACGCAGTATTTT.

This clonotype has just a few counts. The CDR3 sequence is CASSFGAPYEQYF. As DNA, the CDR3 is TGTGCCAGCAGTTTCGGGGCCCCCTACGAGCAGTACTTC. The chain joins TRBV27 to TRBJ2-7; D is tentatively TRBD1 or TRBD2 (5 bases each). Germline-derived CDR1 and CDR2 are MNHEY and SMNVEV (reference sequence). Trimming stripped 3 bases from V and 2 bases from J, with 8 bases between. The CDR3 runs 13 residues.

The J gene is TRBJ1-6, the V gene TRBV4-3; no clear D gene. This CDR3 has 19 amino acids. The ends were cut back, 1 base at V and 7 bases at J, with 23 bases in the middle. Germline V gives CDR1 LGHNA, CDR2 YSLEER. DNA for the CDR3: TGCGCCAGCAGCCAAGGCCCCCGGATACTCATTCCGGGGAATTCACCCCTCCACTTT. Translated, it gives CASSQGPRILIPGNSPLHF.

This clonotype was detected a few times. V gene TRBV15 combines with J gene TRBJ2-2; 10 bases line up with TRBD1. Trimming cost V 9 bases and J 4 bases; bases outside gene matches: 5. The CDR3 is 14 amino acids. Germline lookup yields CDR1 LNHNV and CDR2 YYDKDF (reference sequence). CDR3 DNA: TGTGCCACGGCCGGGACAGGGGTCACCGGGGAGCTGTTTTTT. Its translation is CATAGTGVTGELFF. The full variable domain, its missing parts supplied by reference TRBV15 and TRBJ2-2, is DAMVIQNPRYQVTQFGKPVTLSCSQTLNHNVMYWYQQKSSQAPKLLFHYYDKDFNNEADTPDNFQSRRPNTSFCFLDIRSPGLGDTAMYLCATAGTGVTGELFFGEGSRLTVL.

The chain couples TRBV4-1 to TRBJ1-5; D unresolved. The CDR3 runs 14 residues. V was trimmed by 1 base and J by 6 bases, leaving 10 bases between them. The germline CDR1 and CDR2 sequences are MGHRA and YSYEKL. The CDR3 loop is CASSQGTWGQPQHF. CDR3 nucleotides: TGCGCCAGCAGCCAAGGCACTTGGGGTCAGCCCCAGCATTTT.

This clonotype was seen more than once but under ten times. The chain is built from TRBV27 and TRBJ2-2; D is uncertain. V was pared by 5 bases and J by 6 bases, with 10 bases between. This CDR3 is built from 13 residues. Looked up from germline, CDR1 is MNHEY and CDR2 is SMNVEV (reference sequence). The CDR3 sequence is CASSPGWAGELFF. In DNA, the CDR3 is TGTGCCAGCAGTCCCGGATGGGCCGGGGAGCTGTTTTTT.

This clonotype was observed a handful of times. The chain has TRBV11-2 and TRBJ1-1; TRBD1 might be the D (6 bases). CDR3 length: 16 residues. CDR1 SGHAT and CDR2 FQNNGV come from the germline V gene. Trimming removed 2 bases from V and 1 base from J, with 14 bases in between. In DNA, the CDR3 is TGTGCCAGCAGCTTACGAGAATACAGGGCGAACACTGAAGCTTTCTTT. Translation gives CASSLREYRANTEAFF.

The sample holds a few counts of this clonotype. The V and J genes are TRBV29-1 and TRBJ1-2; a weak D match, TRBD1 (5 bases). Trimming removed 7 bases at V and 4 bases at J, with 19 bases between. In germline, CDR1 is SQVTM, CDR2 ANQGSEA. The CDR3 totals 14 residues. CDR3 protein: CSDLTEAKGYGYTF. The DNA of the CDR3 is TGCAGCGACCTGACAGAAGCCAAGGGCTATGGCTACACCTTC.